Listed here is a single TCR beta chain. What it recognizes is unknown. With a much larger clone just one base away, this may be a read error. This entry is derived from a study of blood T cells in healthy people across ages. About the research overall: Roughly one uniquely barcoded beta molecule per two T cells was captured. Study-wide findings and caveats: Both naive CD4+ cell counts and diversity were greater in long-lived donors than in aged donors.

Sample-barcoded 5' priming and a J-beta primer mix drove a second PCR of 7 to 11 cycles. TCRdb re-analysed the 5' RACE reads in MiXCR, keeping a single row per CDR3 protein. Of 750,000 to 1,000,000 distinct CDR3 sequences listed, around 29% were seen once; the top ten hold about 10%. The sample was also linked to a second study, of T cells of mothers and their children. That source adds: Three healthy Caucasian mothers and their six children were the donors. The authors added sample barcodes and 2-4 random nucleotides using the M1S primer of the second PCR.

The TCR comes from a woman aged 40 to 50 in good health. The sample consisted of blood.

CDR3 sequence (DNA): TGTGCCAGCAGCGTAGCTACGAGACTAGCGGGGGTTTCAGATACGCAGTATTTT. This sequence encodes CASSVATRLAGVSDTQYF. The rearrangement links TRBV9 to TRBJ2-3; 12 bases are shared with TRBD2. CDR3 length equals 18 residues. Germline lookup yields CDR1 SGDLS and CDR2 YYNGEE. V lost 0 bases to trimming and J lost 4 bases; unmatched junction nucleotides: 9.